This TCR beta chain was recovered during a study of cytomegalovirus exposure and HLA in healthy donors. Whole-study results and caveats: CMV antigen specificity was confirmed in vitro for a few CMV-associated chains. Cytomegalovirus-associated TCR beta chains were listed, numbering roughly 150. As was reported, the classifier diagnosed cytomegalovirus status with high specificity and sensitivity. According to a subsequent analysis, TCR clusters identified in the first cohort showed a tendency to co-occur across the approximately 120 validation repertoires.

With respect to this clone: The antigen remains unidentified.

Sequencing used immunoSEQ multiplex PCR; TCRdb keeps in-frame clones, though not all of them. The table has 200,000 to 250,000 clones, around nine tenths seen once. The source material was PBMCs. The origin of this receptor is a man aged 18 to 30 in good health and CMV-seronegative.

The CDR3, as DNA: TGCGCCAGCAGCCCTCAGACAGGGGCCTACGAGCAGTACTTC. It codes for CASSPQTGAYEQYF. V gene TRBV4-1 combines with J gene TRBJ2-7; 8 bases align to TRBD1. CDR3 length equals 14 residues. V shed 4 bases, J shed 2 bases, and the junction held 4 bases outside the gene matches. Per the germline V gene, CDR1 is MGHRA and CDR2 is YSYEKL.